What follows are 9 T cell receptor beta chains derived from one specimen sequenced in a study of blood T cells in healthy people across ages. Sample-barcoded 5' priming and a J-beta primer mix drove a second PCR of roughly 6 to 12 cycles. MiXCR, applied by TCRdb to the 5' RACE reads, yields one record per CDR3 protein. Among some 1.8 million distinct CDR3 sequences listed, roughly two fifths were seen once. The sample was blood. These receptors all stem from a human donor in good health.

The CDR3 sequence is CASSQDDSTTGRNTEAFF. The CDR3 nucleotides read TGCGCCAGCAGCCAAGACGACTCGACGACAGGGAGGAATACTGAAGCTTTCTTT. This sequence joins TRBV4-3 and TRBJ1-1; 7 bases align to TRBD1. The germline CDR1 and CDR2 sequences are LGHNA and YSLEER. J gave up 5 bases and V 0 bases, and 15 bases lay outside the gene matches. The CDR3 is 18 amino acids.

The J gene is TRBJ1-5, the V gene TRBV12-3 or TRBV12-4; 9 bases agree with TRBD1. This CDR3 spans 16 amino acids. The ends lost 1 base at V and 3 bases at J; junction bases unmatched: 4. The CDR3 region has the DNA TGTGCCAGCAGTTTAGGGGGACAGGGAGACAATCAGCCCCAGCATTTT. It encodes CASSLGGQGDNQPQHF.

This chain links TRBV28 with TRBJ2-5; possible D gene TRBD2, 5 bases. V lost 3 bases and J 5 bases, leaving 13 bases between the germline ends. The germline V gene has CDR1 MDHEN and CDR2 SYDVKM. The CDR3 loop spans 14 amino acids. Here the CDR3 reads CASSFRFRGETQYF. DNA for the CDR3: TGTGCCAGCAGTTTTAGGTTCCGAGGGGAGACCCAGTACTTC.

The V and J genes are TRBV7-6 and TRBJ1-1; 7 nucleotides line up with TRBD1. The CDR3 has 15 residues. V shed 5 bases, J shed 6 bases, and the junction held 12 bases outside the gene matches. Germline V gives CDR1 SGHVS, CDR2 FNYEAQ. The CDR3 DNA reads TGTGCCAGCAGCCTCCACAGGGGAGGGATGGCTGAAGCTTTCTTT. Protein product: CASSLHRGGMAEAFF.

There are a few counts of this clonotype. V gene TRBV6-5 combines with J gene TRBJ1-2; no reliable D call. Germline CDR1 and CDR2: MNHEY and SVGAGI. This CDR3 is 15 amino acids long. The V end lost 2 bases, the J end lost 2 bases, and 12 bases lay between the germline ends. The CDR3 protein is CASSYQSIGNYGYTF. In nucleotides, the CDR3 is TGTGCCAGCAGTTACCAATCGATAGGGAACTATGGCTACACCTTC.

This clonotype has a count of ten or more. The J gene is TRBJ1-5, the V gene TRBV6-1, with 7 positions matching TRBD1. CDR3 length: 14 amino acids. Germline values: CDR1 MNHNS, CDR2 SASEGT. Trimming removed 3 bases from V and 5 bases from J; junction bases left unmatched: 4. CDR3 DNA: TGTGCCAGCAGTGAGACAGGGTGGGATCAGCCCCAGCATTTT. Amino acid sequence: CASSETGWDQPQHF.

The rearrangement links TRBV7-2 to TRBJ1-6; no reliable D call. V was clipped by 7 bases and J by 0 bases, with 16 bases between them. Germline CDR1 is SGHTA and CDR2 is FQGNSA. The CDR3 consists of 17 residues. CDR3 bases: TGTGCCAGCAACCCCCGGCCTATGAGCTCCTATAATTCACCCCTCCACTTT. Translating it yields CASNPRPMSSYNSPLHF.

The rearrangement links TRBV4-1 to TRBJ1-1; TRBD1 might be the D (6 bases). The CDR3 loop spans 13 amino acids. Looked up from germline, CDR1 is MGHRA and CDR2 is YSYEKL. This CDR3 reads CASQGGMNTEAFF. DNA of the CDR3: TGCGCTTCACAGGGCGGAATGAACACTGAAGCTTTCTTT.

The V call is TRBV25-1, the J call TRBJ1-2, with D hard to call. The V end was cut by 5 bases, the J end by 7 bases, with 14 bases between. Germline lookup yields CDR1 MGHDK and CDR2 SYGVNS. There are 13 residues in the CDR3. The CDR3 DNA reads TGTGCCAGCAGTCATCAAGGGCCGGCTGGCTACACCTTC. This translates into CASSHQGPAGYTF.